The clone carrying this T cell receptor beta chain occurred a few times. Its target is not known. This entry comes from a study of response to subunit inactivated influenza vaccine. A single record per CDR3 protein comes from TCRdb applying MiXCR to the RT-PCR reads. The sample has over 300,000 distinct CDR3 sequences; just over 20% are singletons. Study-wide results and caveats: New T cells are recruited in small numbers by each seasonal influenza vaccination, according to the authors' suggestion.

Germline values: CDR1 SQVTM, CDR2 ANQGSEA. With 4 bases removed from V and 4 bases from J, the gap between germline ends came to 10 bases. The CDR3 loop spans 13 amino acids. The material sequenced was PBMCs from blood, taken about 20 months after vaccination. The origin of this receptor is a man between 50 and 70 years old who received an inactivated influenza vaccine. The chain joins TRBV29-1 to TRBJ1-4; TRBD1 is a possible D gene (6 bases). CDR3 DNA sequence: TGCAGCGTTGTTGTACAGGGTAATGAAAAACTGTTTTTT. This codes for CSVVVQGNEKLFF.